This is a list of T cell receptor beta chains from one sample in a study of HIV-infected patients and healthy controls. MiXCR, run by TCRdb on the 5' RACE reads, gives a single entry per CDR3 protein. The sample holds about 64,000 distinct CDR3 sequences; around 21% are singletons and the top ten take more than 1.4%. Sequenced sample: CD4+ T cells from blood. The receptors come from a human donor in good health. CDR3s leave out the opening cysteine and the closing phenylalanine or tryptophan.

v_call | cdr3_aa
TRBV6-1 | ASSVQEVYNEQF
TRBV7-9 | ASSFSGTGVTDTQY
TRBV2 | ASGSTDTQY
TRBV5-1 | ASSWTGDANEKLF
TRBV10-3 | AISEPGLTGFTYEQY
TRBV7-2 | ASSLFAGGAKNIQY
TRBV15 | ATSREGGAFGYT
TRBV27 | ASSSPSGGQETQY
TRBV20-1 | SATGAYTDTQY
TRBV19 | ASSIVNRGATQY
TRBV15 | ATGDRASYNEQF
TRBV7-9 | ASSLASVGNQPQH
TRBV5-4 | ASSLGGVSSYNEQF
TRBV20-1 | SASRGFGTGELF
TRBV4-3 | ASSQGEGRTFSEKLF
TRBV5-1 | ASSGIPGDGYT
TRBV10-3 | AISVGRNGNQPQH
TRBV20-1 | SARRQGDYGYT
TRBV7-3 | ASSSKTPGTGGHTGELF
TRBV18 | ASSPDTRSYNEQF
TRBV6-1 | ASKGDRGYEQY
TRBV12-5 | ASGLVTGTGGLLGGYT
TRBV27 | ASSLLAAGGNTIY
TRBV5-1 | ASRLGVGTDTQY
TRBV20-1 | SARDPSGGAETQY